These 32 T cell receptor beta chains were sequenced from one sample in a study of T cells after yellow fever vaccination. From the 5' RACE reads, TCRdb called clonotypes with MiXCR, one entry per CDR3 protein. The sample lists some 500,000 distinct CDR3 sequences, approximately 12% seen once, with roughly an eighth in the top ten. Sample: PBMCs, taken on the day of the yellow fever booster vaccination. These receptors originate from a man aged 25-45 years who received the YFV17D yellow fever vaccine.

CDR3 coding DNA: TGTGCCACCCGAGGGGGTTCCGGGGAGCTGTTTTTT. This gives the protein CATRGGSGELFF. The V and J genes are TRBV10-3 and TRBJ2-2, with a tentative D call TRBD1 (6 bases). The CDR3 is 12 amino acids. From germline, CDR1 is ENHRY and CDR2 SYGVKD. The V end lost 10 bases, the J end lost 6 bases, and 12 bases lay between the germline ends.

The genes are TRBV12-3 or TRBV12-4 and TRBJ2-7, with D possibly matching TRBD1 (5 bases). The CDR3 covers 14 residues. Between the trimmed V and J ends, which lost 1 base and 6 bases, there was a span of 13 bases. CDR3 loop: CASSLGQMASEQYF. The CDR3 DNA reads TGTGCCAGCAGTTTAGGACAGATGGCCTCCGAGCAGTACTTC.

J is TRBJ2-7 and V is TRBV6-5; D is unresolved. V lost 2 bases to trimming and J lost 0 bases, with 14 bases between them. The CDR3 totals 16 residues. Germline CDR1 and CDR2: MNHEY and SVGAGI. The DNA of the CDR3 is TGTGCCAGCAGTTACCCGACTGCTAAGATCTCCTACGAGCAGTACTTC. This gives the protein CASSYPTAKISYEQYF.

This clonotype was picked up a small number of times. J is TRBJ2-1 and V is TRBV20-1; D remains ambiguous. CDR1 is DFQATT and CDR2 is SNEGSKA in the germline V gene (reference sequence). CDR3 length equals 10 residues. Trimming left V 2 bases short and J 8 bases short, with 4 bases between. CDR3 amino acids: CSARLHEQFF. The CDR3, as DNA: TGCAGTGCTAGATTACATGAGCAGTTCTTC.

At least ten counts were recorded for this clonotype. The chain links TRBV7-9 to TRBJ2-1; D not resolved. The germline gives CDR1 SEHNR, CDR2 FQNEAQ (reference sequence). V was pared by 3 bases and J by 5 bases, with 8 bases between. There are 13 residues in the CDR3. CDR3 DNA sequence: TGTGCCAGCAGCTTGAGGCAGAACAATGAGCAGTTCTTC. Translated, it gives CASSLRQNNEQFF.

This clonotype appeared many times. This rearrangement joins TRBV10-3 to TRBJ2-1, with D possibly TRBD2 on 6 matching bases. Germline V CDR1 and CDR2: ENHRY, SYGVKD. The CDR3 loop spans 15 amino acids. Between the trimmed V and J ends, which lost 8 bases and 5 bases, there was a span of 19 bases. As DNA, the CDR3 is TGTGCCATCCGCGCTACTAGAACGGGGGACAATGAGCAGTTCTTC. Its translation: CAIRATRTGDNEQFF.

J is TRBJ2-2 and V is TRBV6-9, with D unclear. Trimming shortened V by 4 bases and J by 6 bases, and 15 bases separated the two germline ends. The CDR3 covers 15 residues. The germline V gene encodes CDR1 MNHGY and CDR2 SVAAGI. The CDR3 DNA reads TGTGCCAGCAGTTTTTCGAACGGAGTGGCCGGGGAGCTGTTTTTT. The encoded protein is CASSFSNGVAGELFF.

This clonotype was counted only a few times. The chain links TRBV7-2 to TRBJ2-5, with D hard to call. V was clipped by 1 base and J by 7 bases, with 16 bases between them. The CDR3 loop spans 15 amino acids. Germline CDR1 reads SGHTA; CDR2 reads FQGNSA. The DNA for the CDR3 is TGTGCCAGCAGCTTAGTAGACGCAGTCCTAGGGACCCAGTACTTC. It specifies CASSLVDAVLGTQYF.

This clonotype was counted between two and nine times. The genes are TRBV7-2 and TRBJ2-7; D is tentatively TRBD1 or TRBD2 (5 bases each). Germline V gene lookup returns CDR1 SGHTA and CDR2 FQGNSA. CDR3 length: 16 residues. Trimming cost V 2 bases and J 7 bases, with 21 bases left between them. The CDR3 region is CASSLFWDAGIGEQYF. CDR3 nucleotide sequence: TGTGCCAGCAGCTTATTTTGGGACGCCGGAATCGGGGAGCAGTACTTC.

This clonotype was counted many times. This sequence joins TRBV20-1 and TRBJ2-7; 9 bases match TRBD2. The germline gives CDR1 DFQATT, CDR2 SNEGSKA (reference sequence). This CDR3 is built from 15 residues. J was trimmed by 6 bases and V by 3 bases; bases with no gene match: 12. The CDR3 nucleotides read TGCAGTGCTAGCTACAGCGGGAGGAAGCGCGGCGAGCAGTACTTC. This codes for CSASYSGRKRGEQYF.

This clonotype was observed many times. V and J are TRBV5-1 and TRBJ2-7; D is unresolved. Trimming shortened V by 0 bases and J by 3 bases, and 7 bases separated the two germline ends. Per the germline V gene, CDR1 is SGHRS and CDR2 is YFSETQ. There are 13 residues in the CDR3. The CDR3 is CASSLGLLYEQYF. The CDR3 DNA reads as TGCGCCAGCAGCTTGGGGCTGCTCTACGAGCAGTACTTC.

This clonotype turned up a few times. V gene TRBV7-9 combines with J gene TRBJ2-7; the D call may be TRBD1 or TRBD2 (6 bases each). From germline, CDR1 is SEHNR and CDR2 FQNEAQ (reference sequence). CDR3 length equals 15 residues. V lost 5 bases, J lost 3 bases, and 17 bases lay in between. DNA for the CDR3: TGTGCCAGCAGCCCCGGGGGCAGCCCGGGCTACGAGCAGTACTTC. Translated, it gives CASSPGGSPGYEQYF.

The chain couples TRBV25-1 to TRBJ2-5; 10 bases are a match to TRBD1. V gave up 2 bases and J gave up 7 bases; unmatched junction bases: 7. Germline lookup yields CDR1 MGHDK and CDR2 SYGVNS. CDR3 length equals 15 residues. The CDR3 DNA is TGTGCCAGCAGTGAAAGACAGGGGGCGACGGGGACCCAGTACTTC. Its protein product is CASSERQGATGTQYF.

This chain links TRBV6-5 with TRBJ2-2, with 7 bases lining up with TRBD2. V lost 0 bases to trimming and J lost 6 bases; unmatched junction nucleotides: 10. Germline V CDR1 and CDR2: MNHEY, SVGAGI. CDR3 length equals 17 residues. CDR3 loop: CASSYSFAVAGAGELFF. CDR3 in DNA: TGTGCCAGCAGTTACTCGTTTGCGGTAGCGGGTGCCGGGGAGCTGTTTTTT.

The chain recombines TRBV7-2 with TRBJ1-6; no firm D call. The CDR3 sequence is 12 residues long. The V gene's germline CDR1 is SGHTA and CDR2 FQGNSA. V lost 3 bases to trimming and J lost 7 bases, with 4 bases between them. CDR3 region: CASSFLNSPLHF. In DNA form, the CDR3 reads TGTGCCAGCAGCTTCTTAAATTCACCCCTCCACTTT.

The sample holds a few counts of this clonotype. This sequence joins TRBV18 and TRBJ2-3; no firm D call. The CDR3 loop spans 16 amino acids. Germline V CDR1 and CDR2: KGHSH, LQKENI. Trimming shortened V by 3 bases and J by 1 base, and 14 bases separated the two germline ends. The CDR3: CASSPPESLGTDTQYF. CDR3 bases: TGTGCCAGCTCACCGCCAGAATCGTTGGGCACAGATACGCAGTATTTT.

V and J are TRBV24-1 and TRBJ2-1; 8 bases agree with TRBD1. Per germline, CDR1 KGHDR and CDR2 SFDVKD. The V and J ends lost 3 bases and 0 bases, in that order; junction bases with no gene match: 6. This CDR3 is built from 17 residues. CDR3 in DNA: TGTGCCACCAGTGATCCACAGGGGGACAGCTCCTACAATGAGCAGTTCTTC. Amino acids: CATSDPQGDSSYNEQFF.

The chain links TRBV7-8 to TRBJ2-1, with TRBD1 identical over 8 bases. The J segment lost 3 bases and the V segment lost 3 bases, leaving 10 bases of the junction unmatched. The CDR3 covers 17 residues. Germline CDR1 is SGHVS and CDR2 is FQNEAQ. This CDR3 is CASSFPGQVGLYNEQFF. CDR3 DNA sequence: TGTGCCAGCAGCTTCCCGGGACAGGTTGGTCTCTACAATGAGCAGTTCTTC.

This clonotype showed up many times. The chain has TRBV28 and TRBJ1-1; D is unresolved. CDR1 is MDHEN and CDR2 is SYDVKM in the germline V gene. CDR3 length: 11 amino acids. V was cut by 3 bases and J by 8 bases, with 7 bases left in between. The CDR3 coding sequence is TGTGCCAGCAGTTTCGGGCTCGAAGCTTTCTTT. It translates to CASSFGLEAFF.

As DNA, the CDR3 is TGTGCCAGCAGTTTATATCGCAGGTCACTACTCACAGATACGCAGTATTTT. Translating it yields CASSLYRRSLLTDTQYF. The chain joins TRBV27 to TRBJ2-3; D not resolved. The CDR3 loop spans 17 amino acids. Germline CDR1 is MNHEY and CDR2 is SMNVEV (reference sequence). Trimming took off 1 base at V and 2 bases at J, with 16 bases between the two ends.

This clonotype was observed a few times. The rearrangement links TRBV6-1 to TRBJ2-1; possibly TRBD2 for D (6 bases). Trimming pared 7 bases from V and 7 bases from J, leaving 23 bases between. Germline V gene data show CDR1 as MNHNS and CDR2 as SASEGT. The CDR3 sequence is 16 residues long. The CDR3 region is CASTPPGRTPLNEQFF. The CDR3 coding sequence is TGTGCCAGCACCCCACCCGGGAGAACTCCTTTGAATGAGCAGTTCTTC.

This clonotype was seen many times. The chain recombines TRBV12-3 or TRBV12-4 with TRBJ2-3; tentatively, D is TRBD2 (6 bases). V lost 6 bases and J 2 bases, leaving 12 bases between the germline ends. The CDR3 has 14 amino acids. The CDR3 is CASRPGLNTDTQYF. The CDR3 nucleotides are TGTGCCAGCAGACCGGGACTTAACACAGATACGCAGTATTTT.

In its sample, this clonotype was seen a few times. The chain recombines TRBV7-9 with TRBJ1-1, with 7 bases that match TRBD1. V lost 5 bases to trimming and J lost 6 bases; unmatched junction nucleotides: 6. The CDR3 totals 13 residues. The germline CDR1 and CDR2 sequences are SEHNR and FQNEAQ (reference sequence). In DNA form, the CDR3 reads TGTGCCAGCAGCGCAGACAGGGTCGCTGAAGCTTTCTTT. Translated: CASSADRVAEAFF. The full variable domain, rest sourced from reference TRBV7-9 and TRBJ1-1, is DTGVSQNPRHKITKRGQNVTFRCDPISEHNRLYWYRQTLGQGPEFLTYFQNEAQLEKSRLLSDRFSAERPKGSFSTLEIQRTEQGDSAMYLCASSADRVAEAFFGQGTRLTVV.

The CDR3 nucleotides read TGTGCCAGCAGCTCACATAGCTCCTACAATGAGCAGTTCTTC. Translating it yields CASSSHSSYNEQFF. The chain employs TRBV6-2 or TRBV6-3 and TRBJ2-1; D is uncertain. V was cut by 6 bases and J by 0 bases, with 9 bases left in between. The CDR3 extends over 14 amino acids. In germline, CDR1 is MNHEY, CDR2 SVGEGT.

Ten or more counts support this clonotype. The V call is TRBV28, the J call TRBJ2-3; D not certain. V lost 5 bases to trimming and J lost 7 bases, with 13 bases between them. Germline V gives CDR1 MDHEN, CDR2 SYDVKM. The CDR3 loop spans 13 amino acids. DNA for the CDR3: TGTGCCAGCAGTCCTTCCTTAGAGAATACGCAGTATTTT. This codes for CASSPSLENTQYF.

This clonotype was seen a few times. V gene TRBV25-1 combines with J gene TRBJ2-1, with TRBD2 matching 15 bases. J was trimmed by 8 bases and V by 4 bases; bases with no gene match: 3. Per germline, CDR1 MGHDK and CDR2 SYGVNS. The CDR3 is 15 amino acids. The CDR3 region has the DNA TGTGCCAGCAGTGGGGGACTAGCGGGAGGCTATGAGCAGTTCTTC. Translation: CASSGGLAGGYEQFF.

This clonotype was detected only a few times. V and J are TRBV20-1 and TRBJ2-2; 11 nucleotides match TRBD1. Germline V gene sequence: CDR1 DFQATT, CDR2 SNEGSKA (reference sequence). Unmatched junction bases numbered 4, after V lost 5 bases and J lost 5 bases. The CDR3 covers 14 residues. Here the CDR3 reads CSASRDRGTGELFF. For the CDR3, the DNA is TGCAGTGCTTCCCGGGACAGGGGGACCGGGGAGCTGTTTTTT.

In this sample, this clonotype turned up once. The chain links TRBV10-3 to TRBJ2-3; D is ambiguous. Germline V lookup: CDR1 ENHRY, CDR2 SYGVKD. CDR3 length: 12 residues. With 7 bases removed from V and 3 bases from J, the gap between germline ends came to 8 bases. The CDR3 DNA sequence: TGTGCCATCAACGGCGGTACAGATACGCAGTATTTT. This codes for CAINGGTDTQYF.

The chain links TRBV2 to TRBJ2-7; 8 nucleotides line up with TRBD2. CDR3 length equals 13 residues. The germline gives CDR1 SNHLY, CDR2 FYNNEI. The V and J ends lost 8 bases and 5 bases, in that order; junction bases with no gene match: 8. CDR3 sequence reads: CASEGAGANEQYF. CDR3 DNA: TGTGCCAGCGAGGGAGCGGGAGCCAACGAGCAGTACTTC.

The V gene is TRBV6-6, the J gene TRBJ2-1; D remains unclear. The germline gives CDR1 MNHNY, CDR2 SVGAGI (reference sequence). V shed 2 bases and J shed 10 bases, with 6 bases lying between them. The CDR3 is made up of 11 amino acids. The CDR3 DNA follows: TGTGCCAGCAGTTACGCCCAAGAGCAGTTCTTC. Translated: CASSYAQEQFF.

The chain joins TRBV5-5 to TRBJ2-3; 7 bases are a match to TRBD1. Trimming took 3 bases from V and 3 from J; bases not matched to a gene: 7. CDR1 is SGHKS and CDR2 is YYEKEE in the germline V gene (reference sequence). The CDR3 is made up of 15 amino acids. The CDR3: CASSSSVTGTDTQYF. DNA of the CDR3: TGTGCCAGCAGCTCCTCCGTGACAGGGACAGATACGCAGTATTTT.

The gene calls are TRBV19 and TRBJ2-7; no firm D call. Germline V gene lookup returns CDR1 LNHDA and CDR2 SQIVND (reference sequence). Trimming stripped 4 bases from V and 3 bases from J, with 10 bases between. CDR3 size: 13 residues. The CDR3 protein is CASSTTPVYEQYF. CDR3 bases: TGTGCCAGTAGTACGACACCAGTCTACGAGCAGTACTTC. The complete variable domain, with remaining parts taken from reference TRBV19 and TRBJ2-7, reads DGGITQSPKYLFRKEGQNVTLSCEQNLNHDAMYWYRQDPGQGLRLIYYSQIVNDFQKGDIAEGYSVSREKKESFPLTVTSAQKNPTAFYLCASSTTPVYEQYFGPGTRLTVT.